These T cell receptor beta chains were read from a single sample in a study of beta chain features in type 1 diabetes. Method: immunoSEQ multiplex PCR; TCRdb's copy keeps in-frame clones and lacks some. The profile shows about 160,000 clones, less than 10% of them singletons. Sequences were obtained from central memory CD4+ T cells from blood. All receptors derive from a man aged 18 to 30 with type 1 diabetes. Each CDR3 is given with its conserved first and last residue. D genes are given only for firm matches. Expanded clones are given a class, and other clones once, few, many or no size at all.

>few|TRBJ1-5|12|TRBD1|TRBV28
TGTGCCAGCGGGACAGGCAGTCAGCCCCAGCATTTT
CASGTGSQPQHF
>few|TRBJ2-7|15|TRBD1|TRBV28
TGTGCCAGCCTCCCGGGACAGGGATCCTCCTACGAGCAGTACTTC
CASLPGQGSSYEQYF
>NA|TRBJ2-2|15|NA|TRBV2
TGTGCCAGCAGTGAAGCGCTTCAGGGGTCCGGGGAGCTGTTTTTT
CASSEALQGSGELFF
>few|TRBJ1-6|15|TRBD1|TRBV28
TGTGCCAGCAGTTTATCGACAGGGGGACGGTCACCCCTCCACTTT
CASSLSTGGRSPLHF
>NA|TRBJ1-2|15|TRBD1|TRBV19
TGTGCCAGTAGTAAAAGGACAGGGGGCAACGATGGCTACACCTTC
CASSKRTGGNDGYTF
>many|TRBJ2-3|12|NA|TRBV5-4
TGTGCCAGCAGCCTCTCGGGGGATACGCAGTATTTT
CASSLSGDTQYF
>NA|TRBJ2-7|14|TRBD2|TRBV28
TGTGCCAGCCATGCTAGCGGGTACTCCTACGAGCAGTACTTC
CASHASGYSYEQYF
>NA|TRBJ2-3|12|NA|TRBV29-1
TGCAGCGTTCTTGTTAGCACAGATACGCAGTATTTT
CSVLVSTDTQYF
>few|TRBJ2-1|11|NA|TRBV6-6
TGTGCCAGCAGCTCGAGACTAGAGCAGTTCTTC
CASSSRLEQFF
>few|TRBJ2-7|13|NA|TRBV5-4
TGTGCCAGCAGCTTGGAGGGGGTTCGAGAGCAGTACTTC
CASSLEGVREQYF
>few|TRBJ2-5|15|TRBD2|TRBV7-2
TGTGCCAGCAGCTTAGGCGGGACTACAAAGACGACCCAGTACTTC
CASSLGGTTKTTQYF
>NA|TRBJ2-5|14|TRBD2|TRBV11-2
TGTGCCAGCAGTCTAGCGGGAGAGGGAGAGACCCAGTACTTC
CASSLAGEGETQYF
>few|TRBJ2-3|15|TRBD2|TRBV7-2
TGTGCCAGCAGCCCTAGCGGTTGGGGCACAGATACGCAGTATTTT
CASSPSGWGTDTQYF
>few|TRBJ2-7|14|NA|TRBV18
TGTGCCAGCTCACCAGCGGCGTACTCCTACGAGCAGTACTTC
CASSPAAYSYEQYF
>once|TRBJ1-2|14|TRBD1|TRBV7-2
TGTGCCAGCAGCCTACAGGGGGAGGGCTATGGCTACACCTTC
CASSLQGEGYGYTF
>NA|TRBJ2-6|15|NA|TRBV7-8
TGTGCCAGCAGCCTCCCGGGCTCTGGGGCCAACGTCCTGACTTTC
CASSLPGSGANVLTF
>few|TRBJ2-2|16|TRBD2|TRBV30
TGTGCCTGGCAGGGTGGCGGGAGTCGTTTAACCGGGGAGCTGTTTTTT
CAWQGGGSRLTGELFF
>few|TRBJ2-7|12|NA|TRBV28
TGTGCCATCAGTCGCGGAGCAGAAGAGCAGTACTTC
CAISRGAEEQYF
>NA|TRBJ2-7|15|NA|TRBV5-1
TGCGCCAGCAGCTACCCCCAGGTTAAGGGGAACGAGCAGTACTTC
CASSYPQVKGNEQYF
>NA|TRBJ2-3|14|TRBD1|TRBV15
TGTGCCACCAGCCCACAGGGGGCCGCAGATACGCAGTATTTT
CATSPQGAADTQYF
>many|TRBJ2-3|12|NA|TRBV9
TGTGCCAGCAGCGTCGCAGGAGATACGCAGTATTTT
CASSVAGDTQYF
>NA|TRBJ1-5|16|TRBD1|TRBV5-1
TGCGCCAGCAGCCTCGATCCCGGGACAGGGTATCAGCCCCAGCATTTT
CASSLDPGTGYQPQHF
>many|TRBJ2-7|11|NA|TRBV29-1
TGCAGCGTCGGACTGTCCAACGAGCAGTACTTC
CSVGLSNEQYF
>many|TRBJ2-3|15|NA|TRBV15
TGTGCCACCAGCAGAGACCCTGGCAGGGAAGATACGCAGTATTTT
CATSRDPGREDTQYF
>NA|TRBJ2-5|15|NA|TRBV2
TGTGCCAGCAGTGAATGGGGCCTTTCGTTGGAGACCCAGTACTTC
CASSEWGLSLETQYF
>NA|TRBJ1-6|13|NA|TRBV30
TGTGCCTGGAGTGTCCAGGACTCTTCACCCCTCCACTTT
CAWSVQDSSPLHF
>NA|TRBJ2-5|15|TRBD2|TRBV2
TGTGCCAGCAGCGCCGGGACTAGCGAGGGAGAGACCCAGTACTTC
CASSAGTSEGETQYF
>NA|TRBJ2-5|16|TRBD2|TRBV5-8
TGTGCCAGCAGCGGATCGGGACTAGCTGGGGTGGAGACCCAGTACTTC
CASSGSGLAGVETQYF